This T cell receptor beta chain is from a study of glioma-infiltrating T cells. Worth noting for this clonotype: What it binds is unknown.

Study-wide findings and caveats: Tissue-blood divergence was below expectation in non-neoplastic patients, above in gliomas. Very few CDR3 sequences were shared between tissue and blood.

Germline V lookup: CDR1 KGHSH, CDR2 LQKENI. V lost 2 bases to trimming and J lost 0 bases, with 7 bases between them. This CDR3 has 14 amino acids. TCR alpha and beta CDR3 regions were amplified from RNA using iRepertoire nested multiplex PCR. Tissue mRNA or PBMC total RNA, roughly 100-400 ng, went into one-step reverse transcription and amplification. TCRdb re-analysed the multiplex PCR reads in MiXCR, keeping a single row per CDR3 protein. Of about 140,000 distinct CDR3 sequences in the sample, 39% are singletons; the top ten hold around 18%. This clonotype was obtained from a human donor with low-grade glioma or glioblastoma, undergoing nonglioma brain surgery, or in good health (not recorded which). What was sequenced was glioma tissue, nonneoplastic brain tissue, or PBMCs (not recorded which). The chain has TRBV18 and TRBJ1-2; no definite D call. CDR3 nucleotides: TGTGCCAGCTCACCATCGGCAGCTAACTATGGCTACACCTTC. Its protein product is CASSPSAANYGYTF.